These T cell receptor beta chains were read from a single sample in a study of shared clonotypes between healthy human individuals. Sequencing was performed with immunoSEQ multiplex PCR; in TCRdb, only in-frame clones are kept and a portion is missing. The table shows about 1 million clones, with about 70% occurring only once. Material for sequencing was memory CD4+ T cells sorted from blood. Receptors were obtained from a man between 18 and 29 years old in good health. CDR3s include the opening cysteine and the closing phenylalanine or tryptophan. A D gene is named only where the DNA matches it firmly. Expanded clones get a size class; other rows say once, few or many, or leave the size out.

CDR3nt: TGTGCCAGCAGCTTACAACCGGGACCGGCCCACGAGCAGTACTTC; CDR3aa: CASSLQPGPAHEQYF; v_gene: TRBV7-9; d_gene: .; abundance: few; j_gene: TRBJ2-7
CDR3nt: TGTGCCAGCGGACAATGGGGAGACAGGGAGTATGGCTACACCTTC; CDR3aa: CASGQWGDREYGYTF; v_gene: TRBV6-5; d_gene: TRBD1; abundance: .; j_gene: TRBJ1-2
CDR3nt: TGTGCCAGCAGACCGACGGACGTCTACTATGGCTACACCTTC; CDR3aa: CASRPTDVYYGYTF; v_gene: TRBV6-6; d_gene: .; abundance: .; j_gene: TRBJ1-2
CDR3nt: TGTGCCAGCAGTTACTCCGCCGTGATCAATTCACCCCTCCACTTT; CDR3aa: CASSYSAVINSPLHF; v_gene: TRBV6-5; d_gene: .; abundance: once; j_gene: TRBJ1-6
CDR3nt: TGTGCCTGGACCCGGGACTTGTATAATTCACCCCTCCACTTT; CDR3aa: CAWTRDLYNSPLHF; v_gene: TRBV30; d_gene: .; abundance: few; j_gene: TRBJ1-6
CDR3nt: TGTGCCAGCATAGGGGACTTGACGAACACCGGGGAGCTGTTTTTT; CDR3aa: CASIGDLTNTGELFF; v_gene: TRBV2; d_gene: .; abundance: .; j_gene: TRBJ2-2
CDR3nt: TGTGCCAGCAGCTTGCCCAGTGTGAACTATGGCTACACCTTC; CDR3aa: CASSLPSVNYGYTF; v_gene: TRBV5-6; d_gene: .; abundance: .; j_gene: TRBJ1-2
CDR3nt: TGTGCCAGCAGCCAAGACGGGTTGGTTTCACCCCTCCACTTT; CDR3aa: CASSQDGLVSPLHF; v_gene: TRBV14; d_gene: .; abundance: few; j_gene: TRBJ1-6
CDR3nt: TGTGCCAGCAGCTCTCTCTCCCTACGCGGGAGGTTTGCCTCAGATACGCAGTATTTT; CDR3aa: CASSSLSLRGRFASDTQYF; v_gene: TRBV11-2; d_gene: TRBD2; abundance: few; j_gene: TRBJ2-3
CDR3nt: TGTGCCAGCAGCTTCCGTAGGGCAGATACGCAGTATTTT; CDR3aa: CASSFRRADTQYF; v_gene: TRBV7-2; d_gene: .; abundance: .; j_gene: TRBJ2-3
CDR3nt: TGTGCCAGCAGTATTGAAGGGACAGGGGGGGCAAAACTGTTTTTT; CDR3aa: CASSIEGTGGAKLFF; v_gene: TRBV6-6; d_gene: TRBD1; abundance: .; j_gene: TRBJ1-4